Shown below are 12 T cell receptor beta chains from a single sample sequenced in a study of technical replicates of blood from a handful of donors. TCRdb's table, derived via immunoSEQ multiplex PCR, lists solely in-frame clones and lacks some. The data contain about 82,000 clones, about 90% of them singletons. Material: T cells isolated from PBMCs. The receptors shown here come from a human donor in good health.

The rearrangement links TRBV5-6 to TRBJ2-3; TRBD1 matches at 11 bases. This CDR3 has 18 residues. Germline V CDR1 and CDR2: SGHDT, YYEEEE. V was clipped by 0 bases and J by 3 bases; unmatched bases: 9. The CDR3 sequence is CASSLVYRDRGGTDTQYF. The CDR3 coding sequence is TGTGCCAGCAGCTTGGTTTACCGGGACAGGGGGGGGACAGATACGCAGTATTTT.

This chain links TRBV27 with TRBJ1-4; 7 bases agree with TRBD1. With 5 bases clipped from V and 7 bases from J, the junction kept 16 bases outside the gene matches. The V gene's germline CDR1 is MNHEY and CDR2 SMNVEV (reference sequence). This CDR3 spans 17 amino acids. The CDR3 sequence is CASSRWISGTALEKLFF. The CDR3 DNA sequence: TGTGCCAGCAGTCGCTGGATATCCGGGACAGCCCTTGAAAAACTGTTTTTT. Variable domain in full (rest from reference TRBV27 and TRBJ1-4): EAQVTQNPRYLITVTGKKLTVTCSQNMNHEYMSWYRQDPGLGLRQIYYSMNVEVTDKGDVPEGYKVSRKEKRNFPLILESPSPNQTSLYFCASSRWISGTALEKLFFGSGTQLSVL.

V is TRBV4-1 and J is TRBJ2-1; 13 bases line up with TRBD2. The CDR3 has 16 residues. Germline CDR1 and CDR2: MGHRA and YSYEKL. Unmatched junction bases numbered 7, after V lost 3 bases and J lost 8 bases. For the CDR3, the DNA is TGCGCCAGCAGCCAGACTGGACTAGCGGGAGTGGATGAGCAGTTCTTC. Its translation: CASSQTGLAGVDEQFF.

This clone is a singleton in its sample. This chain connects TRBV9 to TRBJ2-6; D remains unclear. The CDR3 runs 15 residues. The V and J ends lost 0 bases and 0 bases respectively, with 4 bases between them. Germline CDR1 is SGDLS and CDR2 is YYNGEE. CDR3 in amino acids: CASSVGSSGANVLTF. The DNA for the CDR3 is TGTGCCAGCAGCGTAGGGAGCTCTGGGGCCAACGTCCTGACTTTC.

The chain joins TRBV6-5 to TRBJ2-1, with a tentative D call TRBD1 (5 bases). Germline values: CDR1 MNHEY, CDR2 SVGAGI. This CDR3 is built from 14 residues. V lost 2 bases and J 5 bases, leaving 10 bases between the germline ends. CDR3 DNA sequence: TGTGCCAGCAGTTACCGACAGATCCACAATGAGCAGTTCTTC. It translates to CASSYRQIHNEQFF.

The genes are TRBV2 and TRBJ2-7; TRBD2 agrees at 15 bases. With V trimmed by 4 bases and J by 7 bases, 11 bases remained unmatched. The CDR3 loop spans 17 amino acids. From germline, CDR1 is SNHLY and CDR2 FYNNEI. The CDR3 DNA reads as TGTGCCAGCAGTGCACCAGAGCCGGGACTAGCGGGAGGTGAGCAGTACTTC. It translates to CASSAPEPGLAGGEQYF.

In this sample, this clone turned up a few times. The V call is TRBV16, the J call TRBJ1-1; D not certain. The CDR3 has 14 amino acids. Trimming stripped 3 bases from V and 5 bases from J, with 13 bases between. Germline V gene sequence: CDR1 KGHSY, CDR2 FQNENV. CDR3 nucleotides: TGTGCCAGCAGCCATTTCCCCCGTCGTACTGAAGCTTTCTTT. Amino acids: CASSHFPRRTEAFF.

Written as DNA, the CDR3 is TGTGCCAGTAGTATAGGGGCCAGGGCCAATGGCTACACCTTC. Amino acids: CASSIGARANGYTF. V gene TRBV19 combines with J gene TRBJ1-2; perhaps TRBD1 as D (5 bases). This CDR3 region has 14 residues. The V end was cut by 1 base, the J end by 6 bases, with 12 bases between. Germline V lookup: CDR1 LNHDA, CDR2 SQIVND (reference sequence).

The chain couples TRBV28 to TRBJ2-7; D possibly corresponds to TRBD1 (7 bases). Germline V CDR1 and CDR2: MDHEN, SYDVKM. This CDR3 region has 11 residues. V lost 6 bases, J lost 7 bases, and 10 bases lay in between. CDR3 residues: CASRTGREQYF. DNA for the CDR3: TGTGCCAGCAGGACAGGGAGGGAGCAGTACTTC.

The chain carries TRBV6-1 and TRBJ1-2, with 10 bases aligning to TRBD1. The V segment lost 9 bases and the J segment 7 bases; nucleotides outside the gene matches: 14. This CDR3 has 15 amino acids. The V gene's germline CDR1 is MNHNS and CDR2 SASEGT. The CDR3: CASSNRQGAHAGYTF. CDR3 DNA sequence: TGTGCCAGTTCTAACCGACAGGGGGCCCATGCTGGCTACACCTTC.

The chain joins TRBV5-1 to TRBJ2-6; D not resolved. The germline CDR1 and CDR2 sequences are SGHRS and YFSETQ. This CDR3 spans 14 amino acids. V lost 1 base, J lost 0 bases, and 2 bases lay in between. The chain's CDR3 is CASSLHSGANVLTF. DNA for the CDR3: TGCGCCAGCAGCTTGCACTCTGGGGCCAACGTCCTGACTTTC.

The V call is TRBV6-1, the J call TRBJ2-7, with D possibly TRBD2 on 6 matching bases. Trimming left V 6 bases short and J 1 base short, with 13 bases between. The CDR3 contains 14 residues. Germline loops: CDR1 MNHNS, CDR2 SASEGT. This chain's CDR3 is CASSQQAGSYEQYF. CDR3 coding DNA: TGTGCCAGCAGCCAACAAGCGGGTTCCTACGAGCAGTACTTC.